Below, one T cell receptor beta chain is given with its context. Its antigen is not identified. These data belong to a study of shared clonotypes between healthy human individuals. Overall study: Each donor's CD8 memory used one plate, CD8 naive two, each CD4 subset three.

The data were produced by immunoSEQ multiplex PCR, yet TCRdb's version contains in-frame clones alone and is incomplete. Here the sample spans about 2.1 million clones, 80% to 95% being singletons. Notes on the study in general: Against clonotypes common to all four donors, non-shared ones had lower generation probabilities. The sharing of about 5% of naive CD4 clonotypes was seen across a handful of donors.

Only CD45RO-negative cells positively selected for CCR7 counted as naive CD8 cells, so terminally differentiated effector memory CD45RA+ cells were excluded. Healthy HIV-negative adults without recent acute infections or vaccinations served as donors. The CDR3 is 16 residues long. V lost 4 bases, J lost 0 bases, and 15 bases lay in between. Germline V gene sequence: CDR1 SGHAT, CDR2 FQNNGV. This sequence joins TRBV11-2 and TRBJ1-1; a possible D gene is TRBD1 (6 bases). The sequenced sample consisted of naive CD8+ T cells from PBMCs. The receptor's source is a young man in good health. Some clones in this sample may be carry-over from other donors' samples. CDR3 in DNA: TGTGCCAGCAGCTGGAACAGGGAGGAGGTGAACACTGAAGCTTTCTTT. Protein product: CASSWNREEVNTEAFF.